This T cell receptor beta chain was documented in a study of immune evolution from preneoplasia to lung adenocarcinoma. Premalignant or tumor cells were enriched by macro-dissection after pathologic assessment. Only in-frame clones appear in the TCRdb table, and some are missing; sequencing was by immunoSEQ multiplex PCR. The sample records around 3,500 clones, roughly 71% being singletons. This CDR3 is built from 15 residues. Per the germline V gene, CDR1 is SGHNT and CDR2 is YENEEA. Deletions cut 5 bases from V and 9 bases from J, with 17 bases between. The V gene is TRBV11-3, the J gene TRBJ1-6; D ambiguous. The TCR sequence derives from a person aged 55-85 years with lung adenocarcinoma. Sequenced input: FFPE lung adenocarcinoma in situ tissue. CDR3 bases: TGTGCCAGCAGCCTGGGCCAAGCCTATGGTTCACCCCTCCACTTT. The encoded protein is CASSLGQAYGSPLHF.